A single sample gave rise to the 7 T cell receptor beta chains below, sequenced in a study of Graves' ophthalmopathy and Graves' hyperthyroidism. CDR3 regions of TCR beta were amplified from RNA transcripts. In the first round, RT-PCR was carried out with HTBI primers, and a multiplex PCR formed the second round. Each CDR3 protein gets one entry after TCRdb re-called the multiplex PCR reads with MiXCR. The repertoire holds about 600,000 distinct CDR3 sequences, with about 40% as singletons. Sequencing was done on a sample of peripheral blood or thyroid tissue (not recorded which). These TCRs come from an adult man with Graves' hyperthyroidism.

This clonotype was counted at least ten times. The chain couples TRBV6-5 to TRBJ1-4, with 9 positions matching TRBD1. The germline gives CDR1 MNHEY, CDR2 SVGAGI. Unmatched junction bases numbered 4, after V lost 6 bases and J lost 5 bases. The CDR3 has 14 amino acids. The CDR3 loop is CASRRQGGNEKLFF. The CDR3 DNA reads TGTGCCAGCAGACGACAGGGGGGCAATGAAAAACTGTTTTTT.

As for this clonotype: Given a much more abundant clone one base away, this may be a read error. The rearrangement uses TRBV6-5 and TRBJ1-6; D not resolved. CDR1 is MNHEY, CDR2 SVGAGI, per germline. The length of the CDR3 is 15 residues. The CDR3 spells CASSDRSSYNSTLHF. CDR3 DNA sequence: TGTGCCAGCAGTGACCGAAGCTCCTATAATTCAACCCTCCACTTT.

As to this clonotype: Given the absence of the conserved phenylalanine or tryptophan at the CDR3 end, a read error is likely. Because the CDR3's place on the DNA is in doubt, the DNA is left out and the CDR3 is given as listed by TCRdb. The chain uses TRBV5-1 and TRBJ1-3. CDR1 is SGHRS and CDR2 is YFSETQ in the germline V gene. The CDR3 is 8 amino acids long, termini counted. CDR3 protein: CASSLGGT.

The rearrangement joins TRBV10-3 to TRBJ2-7; the D gene is possibly TRBD1 (6 bases). CDR3 length: 12 amino acids. V lost 6 bases, J lost 7 bases, and 13 bases lay in between. Germline V gene lookup returns CDR1 ENHRY and CDR2 SYGVKD. The CDR3 here is CAIRDSYNEQYF. Written as DNA, the CDR3 is TGTGCCATCAGGGACAGCTACAATGAGCAGTACTTC.

In its sample, this clonotype was seen many times. The J gene is TRBJ2-7, the V gene TRBV4-1, with D possibly TRBD1 on 6 matching bases. V lost 0 bases and J 1 base, leaving 16 bases between the germline ends. Looked up from germline, CDR1 is MGHRA and CDR2 is YSYEKL. The length of the CDR3 is 17 residues. Written as DNA, the CDR3 is TGCGCCAGCAGCCAAGATCCACAGGGTAGCTCATCCTACGAGCAGTACTTC. Translated: CASSQDPQGSSSYEQYF.

The count of this clonotype is one. A much bigger clone sits one base away, suggesting this may be a read error. This chain links TRBV7-2 with TRBJ1-4; 9 bases match TRBD1. V was clipped by 5 bases and J by 3 bases; unmatched bases: 10. The CDR3 contains 17 residues. The V gene's germline CDR1 is SGHTA and CDR2 FQGNSA. The CDR3 nucleotides read TGTGCCAGCAGCCCCCGGACAGGGGCCGCAGCTAATGAAAAACTGTTTTTT. As protein: CASSPRTGAAANEKLFF. Using reference TRBV7-2 and TRBJ1-4 for the parts outside the CDR3, the full variable domain is GAGVSQSPSNKVTEKGKDVELRCDPISGHTALYWYRQSLGQGLEFLIYFQGNSAPDKSGLPSDRFSAERTGGSVSTLTIQRTQQEDSAVYLCASSPRTGAAANEKLFFGSGTQLSVL.

This clonotype has just a few counts. The chain is built from TRBV6-2 or TRBV6-3 and TRBJ2-5; 7 nucleotides line up with TRBD2. Germline trimming cut 2 bases from V and 2 bases from J; bases unmatched to any gene: 5. Germline lookup yields CDR1 MNHEY and CDR2 SVGEGT. The CDR3 length is 15 residues. The CDR3, as DNA: TGTGCCAGCAGTTACCCAACTAGCGTACAAGAGACCCAGTACTTC. The encoded protein is CASSYPTSVQETQYF.